The 10 T cell receptor beta chains below were found in one sample sequenced in a study of neoadjuvant anti-PD-1 for oral cavity cancer. Time point meaning: after neoadjuvant nivolumab, at surgical resection. Repertoires were generated with immunoSEQ multiplex PCR, while TCRdb's copy carries only in-frame clones and drops some. Here the sample spans more than 13,000 clones, 60% to 75% being singletons. Source: PBMCs, taken after nivolumab (anti-PD-1) treatment. These receptors were collected from a person aged 35-79 years with oral cavity squamous cell carcinoma.

The genes are TRBV2 and TRBJ2-2, with 10 nucleotides matching TRBD1. The V gene end was trimmed by 6 bases and the J gene end by 7 bases; junction bases not matched to a gene: 5. The CDR3 has 14 amino acids. Germline lookup yields CDR1 SNHLY and CDR2 FYNNEI. The CDR3 DNA reads TGTGCCAGCAGAGTGGGACAGGGGTTCGGGGAGCTGTTTTTT. It encodes CASRVGQGFGELFF.

The rearrangement links TRBV9 to TRBJ1-3; D is ambiguous. The CDR3 covers 16 residues. CDR1 and CDR2 (germline): SGDLS, YYNGEE. Deletions cut 0 bases from V and 3 bases from J, with 13 bases between. The CDR3 protein is CASSVGTGEGGNTIYF. The CDR3 coding sequence is TGTGCCAGCAGCGTAGGGACGGGCGAGGGTGGAAACACCATATATTTT.

This clone was detected only a few times. The chain carries TRBV7-9 and TRBJ1-1, with D uncertain. In germline, CDR1 is SEHNR, CDR2 FQNEAQ (reference sequence). The germline V and J ends were trimmed by 5 bases and 5 bases, with 9 bases remaining between them. The CDR3 runs to 12 residues. The CDR3 DNA reads as TGTGCCAGCAGCCGCGGATTGACTGAAGCTTTCTTT. Its translation: CASSRGLTEAFF.

The chain has TRBV6-1 and TRBJ1-2; 8 bases match TRBD1. The CDR3 totals 14 residues. Trimming took 8 bases from V and 5 from J; bases not matched to a gene: 10. CDR1 and CDR2 from the germline V gene are MNHNS and SASEGT. This CDR3 is CASASTGQVYGYTF. The CDR3 DNA sequence: TGTGCCAGCGCAAGCACGGGACAGGTTTATGGCTACACCTTC.

This rearrangement joins TRBV7-9 to TRBJ2-2; unclear D gene. Germline values: CDR1 SEHNR, CDR2 FQNEAQ (reference sequence). V dropped 5 bases and J dropped 0 bases, with 13 bases sitting between them. The CDR3 contains 16 residues. CDR3: CASSPMDGSNTGELFF. The CDR3 DNA is TGTGCCAGCAGCCCCATGGACGGTTCGAACACCGGGGAGCTGTTTTTT.

This rearrangement joins TRBV10-3 to TRBJ2-7; D perhaps matches TRBD1 (6 bases). Germline V gives CDR1 ENHRY, CDR2 SYGVKD. CDR3 size: 13 residues. Trimming stripped 8 bases from V and 2 bases from J, with 13 bases between. CDR3: CAIRSDSPYEQYF. CDR3 nucleotide sequence: TGTGCCATCCGCTCGGACAGCCCCTACGAGCAGTACTTC.

The sample holds a few counts of this clone. The chain is built from TRBV7-6 and TRBJ2-2; D ambiguous. V was cut by 5 bases and J by 3 bases, with 4 bases left in between. Germline CDR1 SGHVS, CDR2 FNYEAQ. CDR3 size: 12 residues. The CDR3 loop is CASSPHTGELFF. For the CDR3, the DNA is TGTGCCAGCAGCCCTCACACCGGGGAGCTGTTTTTT.

In this sample, this clone turned up a few times. This sequence joins TRBV25-1 and TRBJ1-1; D is perhaps TRBD1 (6 bases). Looked up from germline, CDR1 is MGHDK and CDR2 is SYGVNS. The CDR3 extends over 15 amino acids. The V end was cut by 5 bases, the J end by 1 base, with 14 bases between. CDR3 DNA: TGTGCCAGCAGTTTCCCAGGGGTAGGGAACACTGAAGCTTTCTTT. Protein product: CASSFPGVGNTEAFF.

The gene calls are TRBV4-1 and TRBJ1-2, with TRBD1 as a possible D gene (6 bases). In germline, CDR1 is MGHRA, CDR2 YSYEKL. The CDR3 consists of 17 residues. Trimming pared 1 base from V and 3 bases from J, leaving 18 bases between. The CDR3 spells CASSQVIQRGAHYGYTF. The CDR3 DNA sequence: TGCGCCAGCAGCCAAGTCATTCAGAGGGGGGCCCACTATGGCTACACCTTC.

This clone was recorded only once. J is TRBJ1-2 and V is TRBV5-1; 7 bases fit TRBD1. The CDR3 length is 15 residues. CDR1 and CDR2 (germline): SGHRS, YFSETQ. V was pared by 0 bases and J by 2 bases, with 4 bases of the junction left unmatched. CDR3 residues: CASSLAPQGNYGYTF. The DNA for the CDR3 is TGCGCCAGCAGCTTGGCCCCACAGGGGAACTATGGCTACACCTTC.